The 23 T cell receptor beta chains listed next were all sequenced from one sample in a study of blood T cell repertoires in COVID-19. Data came from immunoSEQ multiplex PCR; TCRdb stores just in-frame clones and leaves some out. The profile covers approximately 200,000 clones, with about 80% appearing a single time and about 1.8% taken by the ten largest. The specimen was PBMCs or T cells enriched from blood (not recorded which). These receptors all stem from a man aged 60 to 69 who had recovered from COVID-19.

The rearrangement links TRBV18 to TRBJ2-5; TRBD1 matches at 12 bases. The CDR3 is 15 amino acids. Germline CDR1 KGHSH, CDR2 LQKENI. V lost 2 bases to trimming and J lost 4 bases; unmatched junction nucleotides: 2. The CDR3 region is CASSPGTGGRETQYF. CDR3 nucleotides: TGTGCCAGCTCACCAGGGACAGGGGGCCGAGAGACCCAGTACTTC.

V is TRBV19 and J is TRBJ1-4; TRBD1 agrees at 12 bases. The germline V gene has CDR1 LNHDA and CDR2 SQIVND (reference sequence). V dropped 4 bases and J dropped 2; count of bases not matched to a gene: 8. The length of the CDR3 is 18 residues. The CDR3: CASSSPGTGGSTNEKLFF. CDR3 sequence (DNA): TGTGCCAGTAGTAGCCCCGGGACAGGGGGCTCTACTAATGAAAAACTGTTTTTT. Full variable domain (outside the CDR3, taken from reference TRBV19 and TRBJ1-4): DGGITQSPKYLFRKEGQNVTLSCEQNLNHDAMYWYRQDPGQGLRLIYYSQIVNDFQKGDIAEGYSVSREKKESFPLTVTSAQKNPTAFYLCASSSPGTGGSTNEKLFFGSGTQLSVL.

The gene calls are TRBV27 and TRBJ1-6, with 7 bases lining up with TRBD1. V was clipped by 6 bases and J by 4 bases; unmatched bases: 12. The CDR3 has 17 residues. Germline CDR1 and CDR2: MNHEY and SMNVEV (reference sequence). The CDR3 DNA sequence: TGTGCCAGCAGCATTGATTCCGGGACAGAGTATAATTCACCCCTCCACTTT. Residues: CASSIDSGTEYNSPLHF.

This chain connects TRBV19 to TRBJ2-3; the match to TRBD2 covers 7 bases. The germline gives CDR1 LNHDA, CDR2 SQIVND (reference sequence). V gave up 3 bases and J gave up 0 bases; unmatched junction bases: 6. This CDR3 region has 16 residues. CDR3 amino acids: CASSIKLASSTDTQYF. The DNA of the CDR3 is TGTGCCAGTAGTATCAAACTAGCGAGTAGCACAGATACGCAGTATTTT. Full variable domain (outside the CDR3, taken from reference TRBV19 and TRBJ2-3): DGGITQSPKYLFRKEGQNVTLSCEQNLNHDAMYWYRQDPGQGLRLIYYSQIVNDFQKGDIAEGYSVSREKKESFPLTVTSAQKNPTAFYLCASSIKLASSTDTQYFGPGTRLTVL.

This chain joins TRBV29-1 and TRBJ1-5; 9 bases are shared with TRBD1. Trimming removed 4 bases from V and 11 bases from J; junction bases left unmatched: 9. From germline, CDR1 is SQVTM and CDR2 ANQGSEA. CDR3 length: 13 residues. The CDR3 sequence: CSVVLQGAGTQHF. The CDR3 bases are TGCAGCGTTGTATTACAGGGGGCCGGGACCCAGCATTTT.

J is TRBJ2-7 and V is TRBV2; weak D call: TRBD2 (5 bases). This CDR3 comprises 12 residues. CDR1 and CDR2 from the germline V gene are SNHLY and FYNNEI. V was trimmed by 8 bases and J by 5 bases, leaving 13 bases between them. As DNA, the CDR3 is TGTGCCAGCTCGAACAGCGGCCACGAGCAGTACTTC. Protein sequence: CASSNSGHEQYF. Drawing the rest from reference TRBV2 and TRBJ2-7, the complete variable domain is EPEVTQTPSHQVTQMGQEVILRCVPISNHLYFYWYRQILGQKVEFLVSFYNNEISEKSEIFDDQFSVERPDGSNFTLKIRSTKLEDSAMYFCASSNSGHEQYFGPGTRLTVT.

J is TRBJ2-5 and V is TRBV5-1, with a tentative D call TRBD1 (5 bases). Germline CDR1 and CDR2: SGHRS and YFSETQ. V dropped 4 bases and J dropped 2 bases, with 9 bases sitting between them. CDR3 size: 13 residues. The CDR3 here is CASSLNRQETQYF. The CDR3, as DNA: TGCGCCAGCAGCCTCAACAGGCAAGAGACCCAGTACTTC.

The rearrangement links TRBV7-2 to TRBJ1-3, with D maybe TRBD1 (6 bases). V was shortened by 5 bases and J by 3 bases, with 11 bases between the two germline ends. The CDR3 has 14 amino acids. CDR1 and CDR2 from the germline V gene are SGHTA and FQGNSA. The CDR3: CASSLRGDGNTIYF. The DNA of the CDR3 is TGTGCCAGCAGCCTCAGGGGAGATGGAAACACCATATATTTT.

The genes are TRBV11-2 and TRBJ2-1; no firm D call. This CDR3 is 13 amino acids long. Between the trimmed V and J ends, which lost 4 bases and 4 bases, there was a span of 8 bases. Germline V lookup: CDR1 SGHAT, CDR2 FQNNGV. The CDR3 region is CASSSNQYNEQFF. The CDR3 region has the DNA TGTGCCAGCAGCTCAAACCAGTACAATGAGCAGTTCTTC.

This rearrangement joins TRBV24-1 to TRBJ1-5, with D perhaps TRBD1 (5 bases). The CDR3 is made up of 15 amino acids. From germline, CDR1 is KGHDR and CDR2 SFDVKD. Trimming took off 5 bases at V and 0 bases at J, with 10 bases between the two ends. As DNA, the CDR3 is TGTGCCACCAGTGTCGGGGGGAATAGCAATCAGCCCCAGCATTTT. Its protein product is CATSVGGNSNQPQHF.

The J gene is TRBJ1-1, the V gene TRBV2; TRBD1 aligns across 9 bases. J lost 11 bases, V lost 4 bases, and 5 bases had no gene match. The CDR3 has 12 residues. Germline-derived CDR1 and CDR2 are SNHLY and FYNNEI. Here the CDR3 DNA reads TGTGCCAGCAGTGCCAACAGGGGGCAGGCTTTCTTT. Its translation is CASSANRGQAFF. The variable domain in full, completed from reference TRBV2 and TRBJ1-1, reads EPEVTQTPSHQVTQMGQEVILRCVPISNHLYFYWYRQILGQKVEFLVSFYNNEISEKSEIFDDQFSVERPDGSNFTLKIRSTKLEDSAMYFCASSANRGQAFFGQGTRLTVV.

This clone has more than one count but fewer than ten. The gene calls are TRBV6-5 and TRBJ2-7; 7 bases match TRBD1. CDR1 and CDR2 from the germline V gene are MNHEY and SVGAGI. Trimming cost V 3 bases and J 2 bases; bases outside gene matches: 7. The CDR3 contains 15 residues. The CDR3 DNA reads as TGTGCCAGCAGTTATCGGGACAGTCACCCCTACGAGCAGTACTTC. Encoded protein: CASSYRDSHPYEQYF.

This chain uses TRBV5-1 with TRBJ2-7; TRBD1 aligns across 7 bases. Per the germline V gene, CDR1 is SGHRS and CDR2 is YFSETQ. This CDR3 has 13 residues. J lost 7 bases, V lost 4 bases, and 8 bases had no gene match. The CDR3 loop is CASSPTGTDEQYF. The CDR3 DNA follows: TGCGCCAGCAGCCCAACCGGGACAGATGAGCAGTACTTC.

CDR3 protein: CASSLAGTSAEQYF. The CDR3, as DNA: TGCGCCAGCAGCTTGGCCGGGACATCGGCCGAGCAGTACTTC. This sequence joins TRBV5-1 and TRBJ2-7, with a weak D call TRBD1 (6 bases). V was clipped by 0 bases and J by 6 bases, with 13 bases between them. CDR1 SGHRS and CDR2 YFSETQ come from the germline V gene. This CDR3 region has 14 residues. The full variable domain, completed using reference TRBV5-1 and TRBJ2-7, is KAGVTQTPRYLIKTRGQQVTLSCSPISGHRSVSWYQQTPGQGLQFLFEYFSETQRNKGNFPGRFSGRQFSNSRSEMNVSTLELGDSALYLCASSLAGTSAEQYFGPGTRLTVT.

CDR3 sequence: CASSAGGSAKNIQYF. CDR3 in DNA: TGTGCCAGTAGCGCAGGGGGCTCGGCCAAAAACATTCAGTACTTC. The genes are TRBV19 and TRBJ2-4, with 8 nucleotides matching TRBD1. Germline loops: CDR1 LNHDA, CDR2 SQIVND (reference sequence). Losses at the gene ends were 6 bases for V and 1 base for J; bases not matched to a gene: 5. CDR3 length: 15 residues. The whole variable domain, remainder taken from reference TRBV19 and TRBJ2-4, is DGGITQSPKYLFRKEGQNVTLSCEQNLNHDAMYWYRQDPGQGLRLIYYSQIVNDFQKGDIAEGYSVSREKKESFPLTVTSAQKNPTAFYLCASSAGGSAKNIQYFGAGTRLSVL.

This clone was counted once. The chain combines TRBV27 with TRBJ1-5; 9 bases fit TRBD1. The CDR3 is made up of 17 amino acids. V trimming: 1 base; J trimming: 6 bases; junction bases outside the gene matches: 10. CDR1 and CDR2 (germline): MNHEY, SMNVEV (reference sequence). CDR3 sequence reads: CASSLWLLGQGSQPQHF. The DNA for the CDR3 is TGTGCCAGCAGTTTATGGCTTTTGGGACAGGGCAGTCAGCCCCAGCATTTT.

The rearrangement links TRBV7-2 to TRBJ1-6, with TRBD1 identical over 12 bases. From germline, CDR1 is SGHTA and CDR2 FQGNSA. The CDR3 has 17 residues. V lost 1 base to trimming and J lost 7 bases; unmatched junction nucleotides: 5. The CDR3 region has the DNA TGTGCCAGCAGCTTAGGGGACAGGGGGCGTCGGAATTCACCCCTCCACTTT. This gives the protein CASSLGDRGRRNSPLHF.

The chain employs TRBV5-6 and TRBJ1-2; TRBD1 is a possible D gene (6 bases). The CDR3 spans 15 residues. Trimming removed 0 bases from V and 7 bases from J, with 16 bases in between. CDR1 SGHDT and CDR2 YYEEEE come from the germline V gene. CDR3 residues: CASSLAQGRAIGYTF. CDR3 sequence (DNA): TGTGCCAGCAGCTTGGCTCAGGGGAGGGCGATTGGCTACACCTTC.

Notes on this clone: The sample has other DNA sequences that encode this CDR3 too. The rearrangement uses TRBV18 and TRBJ1-2, with 7 positions matching TRBD1. Germline V gives CDR1 KGHSH, CDR2 LQKENI. This CDR3 is 14 amino acids long. J was trimmed by 0 bases and V by 2 bases; bases with no gene match: 0. CDR3 sequence (DNA): TGTGCCAGCTCACCAACAGGGGCTAACTATGGCTACACCTTC. Its translation: CASSPTGANYGYTF. Full variable domain (rest looked up from reference TRBV18 and TRBJ1-2): NAGVMQNPRHLVRRRGQEARLRCSPMKGHSHVYWYRQLPEEGLKFMVYLQKENIIDESGMPKERFSAEFPKEGPSILRIQQVVRGDSAAYFCASSPTGANYGYTFGSGTRLTVV.

A few counts support this clone. V is TRBV2 and J is TRBJ2-2, with 10 bases matching TRBD1. Unmatched junction bases numbered 12, after V lost 6 bases and J lost 2 bases. Germline V lookup: CDR1 SNHLY, CDR2 FYNNEI. CDR3 length equals 18 residues. The CDR3 nucleotides read TGTGCCAGCAGCCCCCGACAGGGGGCGCACCGAAACACCGGGGAGCTGTTTTTT. It translates to CASSPRQGAHRNTGELFF.

This clone appeared a single time. V is TRBV27 and J is TRBJ1-4; D is undetermined. The CDR3 extends over 14 amino acids. The V gene lost 8 bases and the J gene lost 0 bases, with 10 bases spanning the gap. Germline values: CDR1 MNHEY, CDR2 SMNVEV (reference sequence). The CDR3 region is CASSAGPTNEKLFF. The CDR3 coding sequence is TGTGCCAGCTCTGCGGGCCCAACTAATGAAAAACTGTTTTTT.

The chain is built from TRBV9 and TRBJ2-1, with TRBD1 matching over 7 bases. The germline V gene has CDR1 SGDLS and CDR2 YYNGEE. V lost 4 bases and J lost 8; bases outside the gene matches: 12. The CDR3 is 15 residues long. The CDR3 here is CASSPAQGSTDEQFF. The CDR3 region has the DNA TGTGCCAGCAGCCCCGCACAGGGGTCTACAGATGAGCAGTTCTTC.

The V gene is TRBV7-9, the J gene TRBJ2-5, with D perhaps matching TRBD1 (6 bases). The germline V gene encodes CDR1 SEHNR and CDR2 FQNEAQ (reference sequence). The CDR3 length is 14 residues. V lost 3 bases, J lost 3 bases, and 11 bases lay in between. The CDR3 here is CASSFPQGKETQYF. The CDR3 DNA reads as TGTGCCAGCAGCTTTCCCCAGGGGAAAGAGACCCAGTACTTC.